The 21 T cell receptor beta chains listed next were all sequenced from one sample in a study of T cells in Graves' hyperthyroidism and ophthalmopathy. RNA transcripts provided the source from which TCR beta CDR3 regions were amplified. RT-PCR in the first round (using the HTBI primer set) targeted the TCR CDR3. TCRdb reprocessed the multiplex PCR reads via MiXCR and lists one record per CDR3 protein. The sample lists hundreds of thousands of distinct CDR3 sequences, 20% to 25% occurring once. The sequenced material came from blood. All receptors come from a man aged 25 to 40 with Graves' ophthalmopathy.

The chain employs TRBV9 and TRBJ2-1, with D perhaps assigned TRBD1 or TRBD2 (6 bases each). Germline V CDR1 and CDR2: SGDLS, YYNGEE. Trimming shortened V by 3 bases and J by 8 bases, and 15 bases separated the two germline ends. This CDR3 spans 14 amino acids. The chain's CDR3 is CASSAGAGGDEQFF. Here the CDR3 DNA reads TGTGCCAGCAGCGCGGGGGCCGGTGGGGATGAGCAGTTCTTC.

The gene calls are TRBV10-3 and TRBJ2-1; D is possibly TRBD2 (5 bases). The germline V gene has CDR1 ENHRY and CDR2 SYGVKD. Trimming left V 2 bases short and J 6 bases short, with 20 bases between. This CDR3 spans 17 amino acids. CDR3 region: CAISEPGKRALGNEQFF. CDR3 coding DNA: TGTGCCATCAGTGAGCCCGGGAAGCGAGCTCTGGGCAATGAGCAGTTCTTC.

The chain uses TRBV20-1 and TRBJ2-7, with D possibly being TRBD1 (6 bases). Trimming removed 8 bases at V and 0 bases at J, with 17 bases between. The CDR3 totals 14 residues. Germline-derived CDR1 and CDR2 are DFQATT and SNEGSKA (reference sequence). The CDR3 spells CSQASSTGSYEQYF. The CDR3 region has the DNA TGCAGTCAAGCATCATCGACAGGCTCCTACGAGCAGTACTTC.

There are a few counts of this clonotype. The chain carries TRBV2 and TRBJ1-4; D is perhaps TRBD1 (5 bases). The V end lost 7 bases, the J end lost 6 bases, and 15 bases lay between the germline ends. The CDR3 has 14 residues. CDR1 is SNHLY and CDR2 is FYNNEI in the germline V gene. The CDR3 DNA follows: TGTGCCAGCATCCCTCAGGGCCTCGATGAAAAACTGTTTTTT. Its protein is CASIPQGLDEKLFF.

This rearrangement joins TRBV12-5 to TRBJ2-1; 11 nucleotides match TRBD2. CDR3 size: 16 residues. Per germline, CDR1 LGHNT and CDR2 FRNRAP. With 1 base clipped from V and 4 bases from J, the junction kept 3 bases outside the gene matches. The CDR3 bases are TGTGCTAGTGGTTTGGGAGGGACTAGCGGTTACAATGAGCAGTTCTTC. This sequence encodes CASGLGGTSGYNEQFF.

This clonotype was counted at least ten times. In DNA, the CDR3 is TGCGCCAGCAAGCGTTATAGTATAGATACGCAGTATTTT. This gives the protein CASKRYSIDTQYF. The chain uses TRBV5-1 and TRBJ2-3; D call uncertain. This CDR3 is 13 amino acids long. The V end lost 6 bases, the J end lost 5 bases, and 13 bases lay between the germline ends. CDR1 SGHRS and CDR2 YFSETQ come from the germline V gene.

The CDR3 nucleotides read TGCAGCGCTGACAGAAACGGATACAATGAGCAGTTCTTC. Encoded protein: CSADRNGYNEQFF. This rearrangement joins TRBV29-1 to TRBJ2-1, with a tentative D call TRBD1 (5 bases). The CDR3 length is 13 residues. Trimming pared 7 bases from V and 4 bases from J, leaving 14 bases between. The V gene's germline CDR1 is SQVTM and CDR2 ANQGSEA.

The genes are TRBV6-1 and TRBJ2-1; the match to TRBD2 covers 10 bases. J lost 8 bases, V lost 10 bases, and 17 bases had no gene match. The germline V gene has CDR1 MNHNS and CDR2 SASEGT. The CDR3 spans 16 residues. The CDR3 DNA reads as TGTGCCACGCTAGACCCGCTAGCGGGAGCCGAGGATGAGCAGTTCTTC. Translated, it gives CATLDPLAGAEDEQFF.

This clonotype came up many times. The chain couples TRBV27 to TRBJ2-7, with 8 bases aligning to TRBD1. The CDR3 has 14 amino acids. V was clipped by 5 bases and J by 1 base; unmatched bases: 4. The germline V gene has CDR1 MNHEY and CDR2 SMNVEV (reference sequence). The CDR3 here is CASSIQGGSYEQYF. CDR3 DNA: TGTGCCAGCAGTATACAGGGGGGTTCCTACGAGCAGTACTTC.

This clonotype was seen ten or more times. The chain uses TRBV28 and TRBJ2-5; D is possibly TRBD1 or TRBD2 (5 bases each). The CDR3 length is 13 residues. Between the trimmed V and J ends, which lost 7 bases and 2 bases, there was a span of 11 bases. CDR1 is MDHEN and CDR2 is SYDVKM in the germline V gene. The CDR3 sequence is CASTPGTQETQYF. CDR3 DNA sequence: TGTGCCAGCACCCCCGGGACGCAAGAGACCCAGTACTTC.

This clonotype appeared many times. The V gene is TRBV7-2, the J gene TRBJ2-1; 8 positions agree with TRBD2. This CDR3 has 16 residues. The V and J ends lost 0 bases and 6 bases, in that order; junction bases with no gene match: 7. Germline lookup yields CDR1 SGHTA and CDR2 FQGNSA. The chain's CDR3 is CASSLASGIASNEQFF. The CDR3 DNA sequence: TGTGCCAGCAGCTTAGCTAGCGGGATTGCCAGCAATGAGCAGTTCTTC.

This clonotype came up many times. The chain has TRBV12-3 or TRBV12-4 and TRBJ2-1, with TRBD2 matching 8 bases. The CDR3 is made up of 15 amino acids. With 4 bases clipped from V and 8 bases from J, the junction kept 10 bases outside the gene matches. The CDR3 region has the DNA TGTGCCAGCAGTTCCGTGCGGATCGGGGGGGATGAGCAGTTCTTC. This gives the protein CASSSVRIGGDEQFF.

This chain links TRBV12-3 or TRBV12-4 with TRBJ2-1; TRBD2 matches 7 bases. The CDR3 has 17 amino acids. V was clipped by 5 bases and J by 12 bases; unmatched bases: 22. The CDR3 bases are TGTGCCAGCAGTCTAAGACTAGCTAATCGATTAGGCTGGGGGCAGTTCTTC. Translation gives CASSLRLANRLGWGQFF.

This chain links TRBV25-1 with TRBJ2-6; D call uncertain. Germline values: CDR1 MGHDK, CDR2 SYGVNS. V lost 6 bases to trimming and J lost 0 bases, with 6 bases between them. This CDR3 region has 14 residues. The CDR3 loop is CASSSYSGANVLTF. In DNA, the CDR3 is TGTGCCAGCAGCAGCTACTCTGGGGCCAACGTCCTGACTTTC.

V is TRBV5-5 and J is TRBJ2-7, with a possible D match to TRBD2 (5 bases). The germline V and J ends were trimmed by 4 bases and 5 bases, with 19 bases remaining between them. CDR3 length equals 15 residues. CDR1 and CDR2 from the germline V gene are SGHKS and YYEKEE (reference sequence). Here the CDR3 reads CASSLLRGAGNEQYF. CDR3 coding DNA: TGTGCCAGCAGCCTCCTTCGGGGAGCTGGTAACGAGCAGTACTTC.

This clonotype was observed a handful of times. The CDR3 bases are TGTGCTAGTGGTTTCGGTGACACCGGGGAGCTGTTTTTT. Translated, it gives CASGFGDTGELFF. The rearrangement joins TRBV12-5 to TRBJ2-2; D uncertain. Germline CDR1 LGHNT, CDR2 FRNRAP. CDR3 length: 13 residues. The V end was cut by 3 bases, the J end by 3 bases, with 5 bases between.

This clonotype was counted ten times or more. The V and J genes are TRBV28 and TRBJ1-5, with unresolved D. This CDR3 has 15 amino acids. Germline CDR1 MDHEN, CDR2 SYDVKM. V gave up 3 bases and J gave up 2 bases, with 11 bases separating them. In DNA form, the CDR3 reads TGTGCCAGCAGTTTTCGGTTCGGAGGCAATCAGCCCCAGCATTTT. Its protein product is CASSFRFGGNQPQHF.

The J gene is TRBJ2-1, the V gene TRBV7-6; TRBD1 matches at 9 bases. J lost 5 bases, V lost 7 bases, and 6 bases had no gene match. The germline V gene encodes CDR1 SGHVS and CDR2 FNYEAQ. The CDR3 runs to 14 residues. The CDR3 spells CASTPGQGHNEQFF. In nucleotides, the CDR3 is TGTGCCAGCACTCCGGGACAGGGTCACAATGAGCAGTTCTTC.

The gene calls are TRBV6-1 and TRBJ2-1; perhaps TRBD1 as D (5 bases). From germline, CDR1 is MNHNS and CDR2 SASEGT. The length of the CDR3 is 13 residues. V gave up 3 bases and J gave up 9 bases, with 12 bases separating them. CDR3 in DNA: TGTGCCAGCAGTGACCAGGGATTCGGTGAGCAGTTCTTC. This encodes CASSDQGFGEQFF.

By frequency in the sample, this clonotype is large. This chain connects TRBV4-2 to TRBJ2-7; D ambiguous. The V and J ends lost 0 bases and 3 bases respectively, with 6 bases between them. The length of the CDR3 is 13 residues. CDR1 and CDR2 (germline): LGHNA, YNFKEQ. Here the CDR3 reads CASSQEAVYEQYF. Here the CDR3 DNA reads TGTGCCAGCAGCCAAGAGGCAGTCTACGAGCAGTACTTC.

This clonotype was seen more than once but under ten times. The rearrangement links TRBV5-1 to TRBJ2-5; D possibly corresponds to TRBD2 (5 bases). CDR1 and CDR2 (germline): SGHRS, YFSETQ. The CDR3 is 13 residues long. V dropped 2 bases and J dropped 2 bases, with 7 bases sitting between them. Here the CDR3 DNA reads TGCGCCAGCAGCTTTGACTATCAAGAGACCCAGTACTTC. Encoded protein: CASSFDYQETQYF.